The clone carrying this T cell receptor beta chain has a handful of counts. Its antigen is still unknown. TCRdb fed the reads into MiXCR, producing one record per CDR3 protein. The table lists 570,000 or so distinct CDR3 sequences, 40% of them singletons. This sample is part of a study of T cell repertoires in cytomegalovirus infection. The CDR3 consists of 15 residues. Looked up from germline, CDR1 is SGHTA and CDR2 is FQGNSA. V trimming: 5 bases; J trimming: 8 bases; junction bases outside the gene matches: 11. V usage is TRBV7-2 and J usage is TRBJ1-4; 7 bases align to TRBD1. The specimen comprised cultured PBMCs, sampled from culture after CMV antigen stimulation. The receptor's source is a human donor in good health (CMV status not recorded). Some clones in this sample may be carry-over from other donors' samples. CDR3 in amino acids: CASSRNRGVGEKLFF. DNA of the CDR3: TGTGCCAGCAGCCGAAACAGGGGAGTAGGGGAAAAACTGTTTTTT.